One and the same sample provided the 2 T cell receptor beta chains below, sequenced in a study of identifying expanded T cells in peripheral blood. Method: immunoSEQ multiplex PCR; TCRdb's copy keeps in-frame clones and lacks some. The table has more than 75,000 clones, 75% to 90% seen once; the top ten hold around 5.2%. The sample was blood. The origin of the receptors is a person between 18 and 75 years old in good health.

CDR3 nucleotides: TGCGCCAGCAGCTTGGACGACAAGGGAGGTTCACCCCTCCACTTT. Protein: CASSLDDKGGSPLHF. V usage is TRBV5-1 and J usage is TRBJ1-6; no clear D. This CDR3 has 15 amino acids. In germline, CDR1 is SGHRS, CDR2 YFSETQ. V was cut by 0 bases and J by 9 bases, with 13 bases left in between.

The V and J genes are TRBV27 and TRBJ1-1, with TRBD1 as a possible D gene (5 bases). The V gene's germline CDR1 is MNHEY and CDR2 SMNVEV (reference sequence). Between the trimmed V and J ends, which lost 6 bases and 7 bases, there was a span of 15 bases. The CDR3 has 13 residues. The CDR3 DNA is TGTGCCAGCAGCCCTTGGGACGGAATTGAAGCTTTCTTT. Protein: CASSPWDGIEAFF.